The 24 T cell receptor beta chains below come from one sample, sequenced in a study of human T cells and chemical hapten exposure. Each CDR3 protein gets one entry after TCRdb re-called the RACE reads with MiXCR. The repertoire holds about 190,000 distinct CDR3 sequences, with more than 20% as singletons. This sample's time point: patch test 3, about 24 weeks after DPC sensitization. Indicated treatment: therapeutic diphenylcyclopropenone sensitization with weekly scalp DPC. Source: whole blood, taken in connection with sensitization to the hapten diphenylcyclopropenone (DPC). Receptor source: a woman in her thirties or forties with alopecia areata. Some clones in this sample may be carry-over from other donors' samples.

This clonotype occurred a few times. The chain is built from TRBV5-1 and TRBJ2-3; no definite D call. The CDR3 runs 15 residues. V gave up 4 bases and J gave up 0 bases, with 12 bases separating them. The germline gives CDR1 SGHRS, CDR2 YFSETQ. CDR3 sequence: CASSVLTPSTDTQYF. The CDR3 region has the DNA TGCGCCAGCAGCGTACTGACTCCTAGCACAGATACGCAGTATTTT.

In its sample, this clonotype was seen a few times. The chain uses TRBV29-1 and TRBJ2-7; 7 bases match TRBD2. With V trimmed by 5 bases and J by 3 bases, 10 bases remained unmatched. The CDR3 contains 14 residues. Germline V gene sequence: CDR1 SQVTM, CDR2 ANQGSEA. The CDR3 region has the DNA TGCAGCGTTCTTGTCGGGGGGATGAGCTACGAGCAGTACTTC. Residues: CSVLVGGMSYEQYF.

The chain couples TRBV18 to TRBJ2-5, with 7 bases that match TRBD1. In germline, CDR1 is KGHSH, CDR2 LQKENI. V lost 2 bases and J lost 2; bases outside the gene matches: 5. The CDR3 loop spans 15 amino acids. This chain's CDR3 is CASSPIEGAQETQYF. CDR3 coding DNA: TGTGCCAGCTCACCAATTGAGGGGGCTCAAGAGACCCAGTACTTC.

This clonotype was found a few times. The V and J genes are TRBV20-1 and TRBJ2-7; 11 bases are a match to TRBD2. Germline V CDR1 and CDR2: DFQATT, SNEGSKA (reference sequence). CDR3 length: 16 amino acids. Trimming took 3 bases from V and 4 from J; bases not matched to a gene: 11. The DNA of the CDR3 is TGCAGTGCTAGTGGGGACGTAGCGGGAGGGTTTTACGAGCAGTACTTC. It yields the protein CSASGDVAGGFYEQYF.

There are a few counts of this clonotype. The chain combines TRBV29-1 with TRBJ2-6, with 8 bases identical to TRBD1. The CDR3 totals 15 residues. Germline V gene lookup returns CDR1 SQVTM and CDR2 ANQGSEA. V was pared by 8 bases and J by 8 bases, with 14 bases of the junction left unmatched. The CDR3: CSPWDRRSMTNVLTF. In DNA form, the CDR3 reads TGCAGCCCTTGGGACAGGCGAAGTATGACCAACGTCCTGACTTTC. The whole variable domain, remainder taken from reference TRBV29-1 and TRBJ2-6, is SAVISQKPSRDICQRGTSLTIQCQVDSQVTMMFWYRQQPGQSLTLIATANQGSEATYESGFVIDKFPISRPNLTFSTLTVSNMSPEDSSIYLCSPWDRRSMTNVLTFGAGSRLTVL.

This chain uses TRBV7-2 with TRBJ2-2; possible D gene TRBD1, 6 bases. CDR3 length equals 15 residues. V lost 3 bases to trimming and J lost 1 base, with 9 bases between them. Germline V gives CDR1 SGHTA, CDR2 FQGNSA. CDR3 in amino acids: CASSFDRLNTGELFF. The CDR3 DNA reads as TGTGCCAGCAGCTTTGACAGGTTGAACACCGGGGAGCTGTTTTTT. Variable domain in full (rest from reference TRBV7-2 and TRBJ2-2): GAGVSQSPSNKVTEKGKDVELRCDPISGHTALYWYRQSLGQGLEFLIYFQGNSAPDKSGLPSDRFSAERTGGSVSTLTIQRTQQEDSAVYLCASSFDRLNTGELFFGEGSRLTVL.

This clonotype came up a few times. The CDR3 here is CASSQEAGRGETQYF. For the CDR3, the DNA is TGCGCCAGCAGCCAAGAAGCGGGGAGAGGGGAGACCCAGTACTTC. This chain uses TRBV4-1 with TRBJ2-5, with TRBD2 matching 7 bases. In germline, CDR1 is MGHRA, CDR2 YSYEKL. With 0 bases clipped from V and 5 bases from J, the junction kept 6 bases outside the gene matches. This CDR3 contains 15 residues.

The table lists this clonotype with a few counts. The chain recombines TRBV6-5 with TRBJ2-1; no clear D gene. This CDR3 spans 11 amino acids. V was shortened by 5 bases and J by 8 bases, with 7 bases between the two germline ends. CDR1 MNHEY and CDR2 SVGAGI come from the germline V gene. The DNA for the CDR3 is TGTGCCAGCAGTAGCTTCGATGAGCAGTTCTTC. It yields the protein CASSSFDEQFF.

The chain couples TRBV6-2 or TRBV6-3 to TRBJ1-1; D gene ambiguous. This CDR3 has 14 residues. The germline V and J ends were trimmed by 6 bases and 2 bases, with 13 bases remaining between them. Germline V gene lookup returns CDR1 MNHEY and CDR2 SVGEGT. The CDR3 DNA reads as TGTGCCAGCAGGGGGAGGACGGCTAACACTGAAGCTTTCTTT. Its protein product is CASRGRTANTEAFF.

This chain links TRBV20-1 with TRBJ2-3; 11 positions agree with TRBD2. Unmatched junction bases numbered 15, after V lost 4 bases and J lost 9 bases. This CDR3 has 16 residues. Germline loops: CDR1 DFQATT, CDR2 SNEGSKA (reference sequence). CDR3: CSATPTSGATYGTQYF. In DNA, the CDR3 is TGCAGTGCTACCCCGACTAGCGGGGCGACCTACGGAACGCAGTATTTT.

V gene TRBV15 combines with J gene TRBJ1-1; D is uncertain. Deletions cut 6 bases from V and 1 base from J, with 9 bases between. CDR3 length equals 13 residues. Germline V gene data show CDR1 as LNHNV and CDR2 as YYDKDF (reference sequence). The DNA of the CDR3 is TGTGCCACCAGGAGTATGCCGAACACTGAAGCTTTCTTT. Amino acids: CATRSMPNTEAFF. Full variable domain (outside the CDR3, taken from reference TRBV15 and TRBJ1-1): DAMVIQNPRYQVTQFGKPVTLSCSQTLNHNVMYWYQQKSSQAPKLLFHYYDKDFNNEADTPDNFQSRRPNTSFCFLDIRSPGLGDTAMYLCATRSMPNTEAFFGQGTRLTVV.

The V and J genes are TRBV7-9 and TRBJ1-4, with 8 bases identical to TRBD1. The V and J ends lost 7 bases and 0 bases, in that order; junction bases with no gene match: 7. Per the germline V gene, CDR1 is SEHNR and CDR2 is FQNEAQ (reference sequence). CDR3 length equals 16 residues. The CDR3 DNA reads as TGTGCCAGCACCACCGGACAGGGCACAACTAATGAAAAACTGTTTTTT. Translating it yields CASTTGQGTTNEKLFF.

The chain combines TRBV4-3 with TRBJ2-5; 9 positions match TRBD2. This CDR3 comprises 15 residues. Germline CDR1 and CDR2: LGHNA and YSLEER. The V segment lost 1 base and the J segment 4 bases; nucleotides outside the gene matches: 4. The CDR3 DNA is TGCGCCAGCAGCCAAGGGGCGGGAGGGAGAGAGACCCAGTACTTC. The encoded protein is CASSQGAGGRETQYF.

This clonotype was observed a handful of times. The gene calls are TRBV29-1 and TRBJ1-2; tentative D call: TRBD1 (5 bases). The CDR3 loop spans 10 amino acids. The germline V gene has CDR1 SQVTM and CDR2 ANQGSEA. V dropped 8 bases and J dropped 6 bases, with 10 bases sitting between them. Here the CDR3 reads CSSGPDGYTF. In nucleotides, the CDR3 is TGCAGCTCGGGGCCGGATGGCTACACCTTC.

CDR3 coding DNA: TGTGCCAGCAGGACGGACAGTATAGTGGAGACCCAGTACTTC. Encoded protein: CASRTDSIVETQYF. The V gene is TRBV6-6, the J gene TRBJ2-5, with a weak D call TRBD1 (6 bases). V lost 6 bases and J lost 5, with 16 bases in between. CDR1 and CDR2 from the germline V gene are MNHNY and SVGAGI (reference sequence). The CDR3 length is 14 residues.

The V gene is TRBV10-3, the J gene TRBJ2-3, with D possibly matching TRBD1 (6 bases). The germline V and J ends were trimmed by 8 bases and 8 bases, with 14 bases remaining between them. CDR1 is ENHRY, CDR2 SYGVKD, per germline. The CDR3 length is 12 residues. The CDR3 sequence is CAIGLGQSTQYF. As DNA, the CDR3 is TGTGCCATCGGGTTAGGACAGAGTACGCAGTATTTT.

The chain couples TRBV9 to TRBJ2-7; TRBD1 matches at 7 bases. The germline gives CDR1 SGDLS, CDR2 YYNGEE. The CDR3 is made up of 16 amino acids. V lost 0 bases to trimming and J lost 0 bases; unmatched junction nucleotides: 6. The CDR3 bases are TGTGCCAGCAGCGTAGGCGACAGGGCGAGCTCCTACGAGCAGTACTTC. It yields the protein CASSVGDRASSYEQYF.

This clonotype was counted only a few times. This chain joins TRBV9 and TRBJ2-6; 7 bases map to TRBD1. The CDR3 is 16 residues long. Germline V gene sequence: CDR1 SGDLS, CDR2 YYNGEE. The ends lost 2 bases at V and 4 bases at J; junction bases unmatched: 6. The CDR3 nucleotides read TGTGCCAGCAGCGTGGCCCCGGGACAGGGGGCCAACGTCCTGACTTTC. Its protein is CASSVAPGQGANVLTF.

Here the CDR3 reads CASSIQNTYEQYF. CDR3 DNA sequence: TGTGCCAGCAGTATACAGAATACCTACGAGCAGTACTTC. The rearrangement joins TRBV6-5 to TRBJ2-7; D gene unclear. The V gene lost 5 bases and the J gene lost 2 bases, with 10 bases spanning the gap. CDR1 and CDR2 (germline): MNHEY, SVGAGI. The CDR3 totals 13 residues.

CDR3 DNA sequence: TGCGCCAGCAGCTTGGTTATTAACACTGAAGCTTTCTTT. This codes for CASSLVINTEAFF. V and J are TRBV5-1 and TRBJ1-1; D remains ambiguous. V was shortened by 0 bases and J by 2 bases, with 5 bases between the two germline ends. The CDR3 length is 13 residues. Germline lookup yields CDR1 SGHRS and CDR2 YFSETQ.

This clonotype was counted at least ten times. This chain uses TRBV29-1 with TRBJ2-1; TRBD2 is a possible D gene (5 bases). This CDR3 has 14 amino acids. In germline, CDR1 is SQVTM, CDR2 ANQGSEA. Trimming pared 6 bases from V and 5 bases from J, leaving 17 bases between. The CDR3 here is CSVRGSRTDNEQFF. The CDR3 nucleotides read TGCAGCGTCCGGGGTTCCCGTACCGACAATGAGCAGTTCTTC.

The V and J genes are TRBV3-1 and TRBJ1-2, with 8 bases identical to TRBD1. The germline V gene encodes CDR1 LGHDT and CDR2 YNNKEL (reference sequence). V trimming: 1 base; J trimming: 6 bases; junction bases outside the gene matches: 4. This CDR3 is 14 amino acids long. In nucleotides, the CDR3 is TGTGCCAGCAGCCAAGTTCAGGGGGCAGATGGCTACACCTTC. Amino acid sequence: CASSQVQGADGYTF.

The chain uses TRBV5-1 and TRBJ2-7, with D unresolved. The CDR3 has 14 residues. The germline V and J ends were trimmed by 4 bases and 2 bases, with 13 bases remaining between them. Germline V lookup: CDR1 SGHRS, CDR2 YFSETQ. The CDR3 sequence: CASSPPNSAYEQYF. The CDR3 nucleotides read TGCGCCAGCAGCCCGCCCAACAGTGCCTACGAGCAGTACTTC.

In this sample, this clonotype turned up a few times. V usage is TRBV12-3 or TRBV12-4 and J usage is TRBJ2-5; D unresolved. Deletions cut 6 bases from V and 5 bases from J, with 7 bases between. This CDR3 is 11 amino acids long. CDR3 sequence: CASRGYETQYF. The CDR3 DNA reads as TGTGCCAGCAGAGGGTACGAGACCCAGTACTTC.